Each of the 14 T cell receptor beta chains below was sequenced from the same sample in a study of OX40 agonist ivuxolimab in advanced cancers. Profiling relied on immunoSEQ multiplex PCR, and the TCRdb table lists in-frame clones only, not all of them. This sample has about 84,000 clones, with around 90% found just once. Here the sequenced sample was CD4+ or CD8+ T cells sorted from blood, taken in a trial of the OX40 agonist ivuxolimab. These receptor sequences come from an adult with an advanced solid tumor such as melanoma, head and neck, liver or kidney cancer.

This chain connects TRBV19 to TRBJ2-1, with D possibly matching TRBD1 (6 bases). Trimming removed 3 bases at V and 10 bases at J, with 16 bases between. The CDR3 runs to 14 residues. Per the germline V gene, CDR1 is LNHDA and CDR2 is SQIVND (reference sequence). CDR3 amino acids: CASSIGPQGGEQFF. In nucleotides, the CDR3 is TGTGCCAGTAGTATCGGTCCACAGGGTGGGGAGCAGTTCTTC.

This rearrangement joins TRBV5-1 to TRBJ1-1; no definite D call. This CDR3 is 15 amino acids long. CDR1 is SGHRS, CDR2 YFSETQ, per germline. Between the trimmed V and J ends, which lost 0 bases and 4 bases, there was a span of 13 bases. The CDR3: CASSLVRAVGTEAFF. CDR3 coding DNA: TGCGCCAGCAGCTTGGTAAGAGCGGTAGGCACTGAAGCTTTCTTT.

The rearrangement joins TRBV28 to TRBJ2-7; D is ambiguous. The germline CDR1 and CDR2 sequences are MDHEN and SYDVKM. The CDR3 runs to 13 residues. V dropped 2 bases and J dropped 0 bases, with 5 bases sitting between them. The DNA for the CDR3 is TGTGCCAGCAGTTTAGGCAGCTCCTACGAGCAGTACTTC. Amino acid sequence: CASSLGSSYEQYF.

J is TRBJ2-1 and V is TRBV10-1; D not resolved. Deletions cut 6 bases from V and 6 bases from J, with 18 bases between. Germline V CDR1 and CDR2: WNHNN, SYGVQD (reference sequence). There are 15 residues in the CDR3. CDR3 amino acids: CASSPTIGVGNEQFF. The DNA for the CDR3 is TGCGCCAGCAGCCCTACTATTGGGGTTGGCAATGAGCAGTTCTTC.

This chain connects TRBV5-4 to TRBJ2-5; the D gene is possibly TRBD2 (5 bases). Looked up from germline, CDR1 is SGHNT and CDR2 is YYREEE (reference sequence). The CDR3 is 14 amino acids. Trimming took 1 base from V and 5 from J, leaving 12 bases between them. CDR3 DNA sequence: TGTGCCAGCAGCTTGTCGGCTAGCCGGGAGACCCAGTACTTC. Translation: CASSLSASRETQYF.

The chain joins TRBV6-5 to TRBJ1-5; no reliable D call. Germline CDR1 is MNHEY and CDR2 is SVGAGI. This CDR3 has 15 amino acids. V lost 4 bases to trimming and J lost 4 bases, with 14 bases between them. CDR3 sequence reads: CASSSTGEWNQPQHF. The CDR3 DNA reads as TGTGCCAGCAGTTCCACCGGAGAGTGGAATCAGCCCCAGCATTTT.

This chain uses TRBV11-2 with TRBJ1-1; 7 nucleotides align to TRBD1. This CDR3 has 15 residues. The V segment lost 4 bases and the J segment 1 base; nucleotides outside the gene matches: 6. The V gene's germline CDR1 is SGHAT and CDR2 FQNNGV. CDR3 protein: CASSSGQRRNTEAFF. The CDR3, as DNA: TGTGCCAGCAGCTCGGGACAGAGACGGAACACTGAAGCTTTCTTT. The full variable domain, with the rest looked up from reference TRBV11-2 and TRBJ1-1, is EAGVAQSPRYKIIEKRQSVAFWCNPISGHATLYWYQQILGQGPKLLIQFQNNGVVDDSQLPKDRFSAERLKGVDSTLKIQPAKLEDSAVYLCASSSGQRRNTEAFFGQGTRLTVV.

The chain has TRBV5-6 and TRBJ2-4; D might be TRBD2 (5 bases). The CDR3 runs to 13 residues. The V end lost 4 bases, the J end lost 2 bases, and 7 bases lay between the germline ends. Germline V gene sequence: CDR1 SGHDT, CDR2 YYEEEE. CDR3 residues: CASSNGTKNIQYF. CDR3 sequence (DNA): TGTGCCAGCAGCAACGGGACCAAAAACATTCAGTACTTC.

This chain uses TRBV29-1 with TRBJ1-2; a weak D match, TRBD1 (6 bases). CDR3 length equals 15 residues. V lost 4 bases and J 5 bases, leaving 20 bases between the germline ends. Germline loops: CDR1 SQVTM, CDR2 ANQGSEA. CDR3 nucleotide sequence: TGCAGCGTTGCCGAGGGCAGGGGAGGGAATTATGGCTACACCTTC. Protein product: CSVAEGRGGNYGYTF.

The chain employs TRBV5-4 and TRBJ2-2, with TRBD1 matching 7 bases. Germline V gene sequence: CDR1 SGHNT, CDR2 YYREEE (reference sequence). The junction had 8 bases not matched to a gene; V was cut back by 4 bases and J by 8 bases. There are 14 residues in the CDR3. The CDR3 DNA follows: TGTGCCAGCAGCAAACCAGACAGGGTTGGGGAGCTGTTTTTT. Translating it yields CASSKPDRVGELFF.

This chain joins TRBV7-2 and TRBJ2-3; 7 bases align to TRBD2. CDR3 size: 14 residues. Per germline, CDR1 SGHTA and CDR2 FQGNSA. The V gene end was trimmed by 5 bases and the J gene end by 2 bases; junction bases not matched to a gene: 4. For the CDR3, the DNA is TGTGCCAGCAGCCCTGGACTAGTCACAGATACGCAGTATTTT. Encoded protein: CASSPGLVTDTQYF.

This chain uses TRBV6-1 with TRBJ1-5, with 7 bases identical to TRBD1. There are 14 residues in the CDR3. The ends lost 8 bases at V and 0 bases at J; junction bases unmatched: 4. CDR1 and CDR2 from the germline V gene are MNHNS and SASEGT. This chain's CDR3 is CASQGQYSNQPQHF. In nucleotides, the CDR3 is TGTGCCAGCCAGGGACAGTATAGCAATCAGCCCCAGCATTTT.

The CDR3: CASSTTALAGEQYF. The CDR3 DNA reads as TGTGCCAGTAGTACCACGGCTTTGGCAGGAGAGCAGTACTTC. The genes are TRBV19 and TRBJ2-7; unclear D gene. CDR1 LNHDA and CDR2 SQIVND come from the germline V gene (reference sequence). This CDR3 is built from 14 residues. V was clipped by 4 bases and J by 7 bases, with 17 bases between them.

The chain recombines TRBV5-1 with TRBJ2-1, with unresolved D. V was trimmed by 4 bases and J by 4 bases, leaving 9 bases between them. CDR3 length: 13 residues. Germline V lookup: CDR1 SGHRS, CDR2 YFSETQ. The CDR3 coding sequence is TGCGCCAGCAGCCGCGGACCATACAATGAGCAGTTCTTC. This codes for CASSRGPYNEQFF.